This TCR beta chain was identified during a study of T cells in Graves' hyperthyroidism and ophthalmopathy. Regions amplified from RNA transcripts were the TCR beta CDR3 regions. When the TCR CDR3 underwent first-round RT-PCR, the HTBI primer set was used. MiXCR, applied by TCRdb to the multiplex PCR reads, yields one record per CDR3 protein. The sample records 410,000 or so distinct CDR3 sequences, around 15% being singletons. Details on this clonotype: Its target is not known.

Whole-study findings and limits: Most thyroid clonotypes with frequency above 0.001 were detected in blood.

This TCR derives from a man aged 18 to 30 with Graves' ophthalmopathy. The sample was blood.

CDR3 region: CASSLGTNRDDGRDGYTF. The CDR3 DNA sequence: TGTGCCAGCAGCTTGGGAACCAACAGGGATGATGGAAGGGATGGCTACACCTTC. This chain joins TRBV7-2 and TRBJ1-2, with D possibly TRBD1 on 6 matching bases. The germline V gene encodes CDR1 SGHTA and CDR2 FQGNSA. This CDR3 is 18 amino acids long. Trimming stripped 3 bases from V and 6 bases from J, with 26 bases between.